The 24 T cell receptor beta chains in this list originate from one sample, sequenced in a study of blood T cell repertoires in COVID-19 (TCRdb year 2020). The protocol used for the library was the immunoSEQ multiplex PCR assay. Here the immuneACCESS table is served through TCRdb, limited to in-frame sequences with V and J called. Missing clones are a known gap in these copies; in checked studies unresolved V genes cover under half, and the rest lacks a known reason. Recorded for this sample are 80,000 to 95,000 clones; roughly 88% of them occurred a single time. The top ten constitute roughly 30% of the sample. The specimen was peripheral blood. The receptors come from a man between 45 and 60 years old with active or convalescent COVID-19.

This clone was seen a single time. The chain uses TRBV6-4 and TRBJ2-2; 8 bases agree with TRBD1. From germline, CDR1 is MRHNA and CDR2 SNTAGT. This CDR3 has 15 residues. J was trimmed by 4 bases and V by 4 bases; bases with no gene match: 5. The CDR3 coding sequence is TGTGCCAGCAGTGCGGACAGGGCGAGCACCGGGGAGCTGTTTTTT. Protein sequence: CASSADRASTGELFF.

The rearrangement joins TRBV14 to TRBJ2-7; 9 bases are shared with TRBD1. Germline values: CDR1 SGHDN, CDR2 FVKESK. The CDR3 sequence is 17 residues long. V dropped 1 base and J dropped 3; count of bases not matched to a gene: 10. The CDR3, as DNA: TGTGCCAGCAGCCAAGCGTATGGACAGGGGTCGTACTACGAGCAGTACTTC. It codes for CASSQAYGQGSYYEQYF.

CDR3 amino acids: CASSTGQWGDTEAFF. The CDR3 DNA sequence: TGTGCCAGCAGCACCGGACAGTGGGGAGACACTGAAGCTTTCTTT. The J gene is TRBJ1-1, the V gene TRBV13; perhaps TRBD1 as D (6 bases). Germline V gene sequence: CDR1 PRHDT, CDR2 FYEKMQ (reference sequence). CDR3 size: 15 residues. Trimming cost V 5 bases and J 3 bases, with 16 bases left between them.

This clone was counted a single time. This chain joins TRBV28 and TRBJ2-2; no clear D gene. V lost 7 bases and J 1 base, leaving 7 bases between the germline ends. Germline CDR1 and CDR2: MDHEN and SYDVKM. The CDR3 length is 13 residues. DNA of the CDR3: TGTGCCAGCATAGCTAGGAACACCGGGGAGCTGTTTTTT. Translating gives CASIARNTGELFF.

The chain carries TRBV29-1 and TRBJ2-3, with TRBD2 identical over 7 bases. The CDR3 totals 14 residues. Germline V CDR1 and CDR2: SQVTM, ANQGSEA. J lost 0 bases, V lost 3 bases, and 3 bases had no gene match. CDR3 in DNA: TGCAGCGTTGAGCGAGCGGGGAGCACAGATACGCAGTATTTT. Protein sequence: CSVERAGSTDTQYF.

In this sample, this clone turned up a few times. V is TRBV4-3 and J is TRBJ2-2; D is unresolved. The CDR3 is 14 amino acids. The ends were cut back, 0 bases at V and 5 bases at J, with 7 bases in the middle. Germline CDR1 LGHNA, CDR2 YSLEER. The CDR3 nucleotides are TGCGCCAGCAGCCAAGATAGAGCAACCGGGGAGCTGTTTTTT. This encodes CASSQDRATGELFF.

The chain employs TRBV10-3 and TRBJ2-2; D is unresolved. The CDR3 totals 15 residues. The V end was cut by 10 bases, the J end by 0 bases, with 15 bases between. Germline values: CDR1 ENHRY, CDR2 SYGVKD. The CDR3 DNA is TGTGCCACCCAAGGTACAGCTTCGAACACCGGGGAGCTGTTTTTT. Protein sequence: CATQGTASNTGELFF.

This clone was recorded only once. J is TRBJ2-1 and V is TRBV6-1; 9 nucleotides match TRBD2. V was pared by 1 base and J by 7 bases, with 5 bases of the junction left unmatched. Germline V CDR1 and CDR2: MNHNS, SASEGT. CDR3 length equals 15 residues. The CDR3 loop is CASSEGLAVGNEQFF. The DNA of the CDR3 is TGTGCCAGCAGTGAAGGACTAGCGGTTGGGAATGAGCAGTTCTTC.

The chain recombines TRBV3-1 (or the pseudogene TRBV3-2) with TRBJ2-1; the D gene is possibly TRBD2 (6 bases). V was clipped by 4 bases and J by 4 bases, with 14 bases between them. Germline-derived CDR1 and CDR2 are LGHDT and YNNKEL (reference sequence). This CDR3 has 15 residues. The CDR3 reads CASSPLGSGYNEQFF. DNA of the CDR3: TGTGCCAGCAGCCCACTCGGTAGCGGTTACAATGAGCAGTTCTTC.

V usage is TRBV5-1 and J usage is TRBJ2-7; 10 bases agree with TRBD2. The CDR3 runs to 14 residues. The germline V gene has CDR1 SGHRS and CDR2 YFSETQ. The V segment lost 3 bases and the J segment 5 bases; nucleotides outside the gene matches: 5. CDR3 amino acids: CASSWGAGGNEQYF. The CDR3 nucleotides read TGCGCCAGCAGCTGGGGAGCGGGAGGGAACGAGCAGTACTTC.

The chain is built from TRBV14 and TRBJ1-1, with D tentatively TRBD1 (6 bases). The CDR3 runs to 17 residues. Germline V CDR1 and CDR2: SGHDN, FVKESK. V shed 0 bases and J shed 1 base, with 15 bases lying between them. The chain's CDR3 is CASSQEWGRGWNTEAFF. DNA for the CDR3: TGTGCCAGCAGCCAAGAGTGGGGCAGGGGTTGGAACACTGAAGCTTTCTTT.

The chain couples TRBV29-1 to TRBJ1-1; possibly TRBD1 for D (6 bases). This CDR3 is 19 amino acids long. Trimming left V 2 bases short and J 3 bases short, with 28 bases between. CDR1 and CDR2 from the germline V gene are SQVTM and ANQGSEA. This CDR3 is CSVEPTLWGRFEGDTEAFF. CDR3 nucleotide sequence: TGCAGCGTTGAACCTACTCTCTGGGGCCGGTTTGAGGGGGACACTGAAGCTTTCTTT.

This sequence joins TRBV28 and TRBJ1-5; no clear D gene. Trimming shortened V by 3 bases and J by 2 bases, and 11 bases separated the two germline ends. The V gene's germline CDR1 is MDHEN and CDR2 SYDVKM. The CDR3 is 15 amino acids. The CDR3, as DNA: TGTGCCAGCAGTTTTTATTCGTGGCGCAATCAGCCCCAGCATTTT. This sequence encodes CASSFYSWRNQPQHF.

The V and J genes are TRBV4-1 and TRBJ1-2, with 7 bases fitting TRBD1. This CDR3 is 16 amino acids long. V lost 4 bases to trimming and J lost 3 bases; unmatched junction nucleotides: 11. The germline V gene has CDR1 MGHRA and CDR2 YSYEKL. The chain's CDR3 is CASSRYSGQRDYGYTF. CDR3 DNA sequence: TGCGCCAGCAGCCGGTACTCGGGACAGCGGGACTATGGCTACACCTTC.

The chain links TRBV5-1 to TRBJ2-1; tentatively, D is TRBD1 (7 bases). The CDR3 sequence is 16 residues long. The germline CDR1 and CDR2 sequences are SGHRS and YFSETQ. The V end was cut by 0 bases, the J end by 10 bases, with 20 bases between. CDR3 DNA sequence: TGCGCCAGCAGCTTGGTGGGGGGACGGACAGGCGGAGAGCAGTTCTTC. Translated: CASSLVGGRTGGEQFF.

The chain uses TRBV11-3 and TRBJ2-3, with 14 bases fitting TRBD2. The V segment lost 5 bases and the J segment 4 bases; nucleotides outside the gene matches: 5. CDR3 size: 16 residues. CDR1 SGHNT and CDR2 YENEEA come from the germline V gene. The CDR3 loop is CASSPGLAGGPDTQYF. The CDR3 DNA follows: TGTGCCAGCAGCCCAGGACTAGCGGGGGGCCCAGATACGCAGTATTTT.

The V call is TRBV12-3 or TRBV12-4, the J call TRBJ1-1; D remains ambiguous. Trimming removed 6 bases from V and 0 bases from J, with 5 bases in between. CDR3 length equals 12 residues. For the CDR3, the DNA is TGTGCCAGCAGGCGTATGAACACTGAAGCTTTCTTT. This translates into CASRRMNTEAFF.

CDR3 coding DNA: TGTGCCATCAGTGATCCCCGGACTAGCGGGAGCTCCTACAATGAGCAGTTCTTC. It encodes CAISDPRTSGSSYNEQFF. This rearrangement joins TRBV10-3 to TRBJ2-1; TRBD2 agrees at 13 bases. Germline values: CDR1 ENHRY, CDR2 SYGVKD. J was trimmed by 0 bases and V by 3 bases; bases with no gene match: 5. CDR3 length: 18 amino acids.

Comment on this clone: Other DNA sequences in this specimen translate into the identical CDR3. This chain joins TRBV3-1 (or the pseudogene TRBV3-2) and TRBJ2-1; TRBD2 matches at 13 bases. CDR1 is LGHDT, CDR2 YNNKEL, per germline (reference sequence). The V gene end was trimmed by 2 bases and the J gene end by 7 bases; junction bases not matched to a gene: 2. This CDR3 comprises 15 residues. CDR3 in amino acids: CASSQRLAGGNEQFF. The CDR3 DNA is TGTGCCAGCAGCCAAAGACTAGCGGGAGGTAATGAGCAGTTCTTC.

The chain combines TRBV5-1 with TRBJ2-7, with 10 bases matching TRBD2. The V gene end was trimmed by 4 bases and the J gene end by 2 bases; junction bases not matched to a gene: 9. Germline V gene data show CDR1 as SGHRS and CDR2 as YFSETQ. The CDR3 consists of 16 residues. The DNA for the CDR3 is TGCGCCAGCAGCCAACTAACTAGCGGGGCCGCCTACGAGCAGTACTTC. Protein: CASSQLTSGAAYEQYF.

CDR3 DNA sequence: TGCGCCAGCAGCTTGGGGCCCACAGGGACGAACACCGGGGAGCTGTTTTTT. This codes for CASSLGPTGTNTGELFF. This sequence joins TRBV5-1 and TRBJ2-2; tentatively, D is TRBD1 (6 bases). V gave up 0 bases and J gave up 0 bases, with 12 bases separating them. The CDR3 has 17 amino acids. Germline V gene data show CDR1 as SGHRS and CDR2 as YFSETQ.

This chain joins TRBV5-1 and TRBJ2-2; D is perhaps TRBD1 (6 bases). Germline V gene sequence: CDR1 SGHRS, CDR2 YFSETQ. V shed 3 bases and J shed 1 base, with 16 bases lying between them. The CDR3 totals 17 residues. The CDR3 is CASSWTAGVGNTGELFF. The CDR3, as DNA: TGCGCCAGCAGCTGGACAGCAGGGGTCGGGAACACCGGGGAGCTGTTTTTT.

The V call is TRBV30, the J call TRBJ2-7; 8 bases align to TRBD1. The CDR3 is 15 amino acids. CDR1 GTSNPN and CDR2 SVGIG come from the germline V gene (reference sequence). With V trimmed by 4 bases and J by 3 bases, 11 bases remained unmatched. CDR3 in amino acids: CAWMTGQGKSYEQYF. The CDR3 DNA is TGTGCCTGGATGACTGGACAGGGTAAAAGCTACGAGCAGTACTTC.

The chain has TRBV6-5 and TRBJ2-7; TRBD1 matches at 9 bases. CDR1 MNHEY and CDR2 SVGAGI come from the germline V gene. The V gene end was trimmed by 8 bases and the J gene end by 11 bases; junction bases not matched to a gene: 16. This CDR3 contains 14 residues. The CDR3 loop is CASSGDRTGESKYF. In DNA, the CDR3 is TGTGCCAGCTCGGGGGACCGGACAGGGGAAAGCAAGTACTTC.